These 20 T cell receptor beta chains came from one sample sequenced in a study of human T cells and chemical hapten exposure. TCRdb analysed the RACE reads with MiXCR anew, one entry per CDR3 protein. The data contain a few hundred thousand distinct CDR3 sequences, over 6% of them singletons. The time point denotes: patch test 2, 6 weeks after DPC sensitization. Regarding treatment: therapeutic diphenylcyclopropenone sensitization with weekly scalp DPC. The source was whole blood, collected in connection with sensitization to the hapten diphenylcyclopropenone (DPC). Source of these receptors: a woman younger than 30 with alopecia areata. Some clones in this sample may be carry-over from other donors' samples.

The gene calls are TRBV7-6 and TRBJ2-1; unclear D gene. Germline CDR1 is SGHVS and CDR2 is FNYEAQ. With 5 bases removed from V and 4 bases from J, the gap between germline ends came to 6 bases. The CDR3 is 12 residues long. The DNA of the CDR3 is TGTGCCAGCAGCGCCTATTACAATGAGCAGTTCTTC. Translation gives CASSAYYNEQFF.

This clonotype was counted only a few times. The chain couples TRBV18 to TRBJ2-7; 7 nucleotides align to TRBD1. Losses at the gene ends were 6 bases for V and 4 bases for J; bases not matched to a gene: 9. The CDR3 totals 14 residues. Germline-derived CDR1 and CDR2 are KGHSH and LQKENI. The chain's CDR3 is CASSPGTVLYEQYF. The DNA of the CDR3 is TGTGCCAGCTCCCCCGGGACAGTACTATACGAGCAGTACTTC.

This clonotype has a count of ten or more. This rearrangement joins TRBV14 to TRBJ1-2; TRBD1 might be the D (6 bases). From germline, CDR1 is SGHDN and CDR2 FVKESK. The CDR3 is made up of 15 amino acids. V was pared by 3 bases and J by 0 bases, with 11 bases between. The CDR3 DNA reads as TGTGCCAGCAGCCAGTGGGACAAACCTAACTATGGCTACACCTTC. This translates into CASSQWDKPNYGYTF.

This clonotype was picked up many times. The V and J genes are TRBV12-3 or TRBV12-4 and TRBJ2-1; 8 bases line up with TRBD1. V lost 5 bases, J lost 6 bases, and 6 bases stayed unmatched. The CDR3 sequence is 14 residues long. CDR3 in DNA: TGTGCCAGCAGTCCGACGACAGGGGCCAATGAGCAGTTCTTC. Translation: CASSPTTGANEQFF.

The table lists this clonotype with a few counts. The V call is TRBV5-5, the J call TRBJ1-1; no clear D. Germline V gene lookup returns CDR1 SGHKS and CDR2 YYEKEE (reference sequence). V was pared by 4 bases and J by 1 base, with 11 bases between. The CDR3 contains 14 residues. The CDR3 sequence is CASSRTEANTEAFF. The CDR3 DNA sequence: TGTGCCAGCAGCCGCACCGAGGCGAACACTGAAGCTTTCTTT.

This clonotype has at least ten counts. The chain employs TRBV21-1 and TRBJ1-1; the table's D call, TRBD1, has no DNA check behind it. TRBV21-1 is a pseudogene. CDR3 length: 14 amino acids. DNA of the CDR3: TGTGCCAGCACCACCGACAGGGGTAACACTGAAGCTTTCTTT. It codes for CASTTDRGNTEAFF.

This rearrangement joins TRBV27 to TRBJ1-2; TRBD1 matches 10 bases. The V segment lost 6 bases and the J segment 4 bases; nucleotides outside the gene matches: 14. The CDR3 extends over 17 amino acids. Per the germline V gene, CDR1 is MNHEY and CDR2 is SMNVEV (reference sequence). The CDR3 DNA is TGTGCCAGCAGATCGATCACCGGACAGGGGGGTCTCTATGGCTACACCTTC. Protein: CASRSITGQGGLYGYTF.

A few counts support this clonotype. The CDR3 nucleotides read TGTGCCAGCAGCTTCGCAACAGGTCATTATGGCTACACCTTC. The encoded protein is CASSFATGHYGYTF. The genes are TRBV7-8 and TRBJ1-2; possible D gene TRBD1, 5 bases. The CDR3 is 14 residues long. Trimming left V 3 bases short and J 5 bases short, with 13 bases between. From germline, CDR1 is SGHVS and CDR2 FQNEAQ.

This clonotype was observed a few times. The chain links TRBV10-3 to TRBJ1-6, with 7 positions matching TRBD1. The trim removed 6 bases at V and 6 bases at J, leaving 8 bases unmatched. Germline V lookup: CDR1 ENHRY, CDR2 SYGVKD. This CDR3 comprises 15 residues. CDR3 protein: CAIRPGTAVNSPLHF. The CDR3 region has the DNA TGTGCCATCAGGCCCGGGACAGCTGTTAATTCACCCCTCCACTTT.

This rearrangement joins TRBV2 to TRBJ1-5, with D unclear. The V and J ends lost 6 bases and 6 bases respectively, with 9 bases between them. The CDR3 has 12 amino acids. Germline CDR1 reads SNHLY; CDR2 reads FYNNEI. This chain's CDR3 is CASSRLSQPQHF. CDR3 DNA: TGTGCCAGCAGCCGACTAAGTCAGCCCCAGCATTTT.

The sample holds a few counts of this clonotype. The junction and the germline gene differ at one end; a read error may be behind it. The chain joins TRBV12-3 or TRBV12-4 to TRBJ2-1; 9 bases match TRBD2. The CDR3 consists of 14 residues. The CDR3 DNA follows: TGTGCCAGCGGTTTAGCGGGGGTAACCAATGAGCAGTTCTTC. It specifies CASGLAGVTNEQFF.

This clonotype occurred a few times. The chain links TRBV11-2 to TRBJ1-2; maybe TRBD1 (5 bases). The CDR3 is made up of 11 amino acids. Trimming removed 5 bases from V and 7 bases from J, with 8 bases in between. Germline values: CDR1 SGHAT, CDR2 FQNNGV. Written as DNA, the CDR3 is TGTGCCAGCAGCGACAGTATTGGCTACACCTTC. Its translation: CASSDSIGYTF.

This clonotype occurred many times. The V and J genes are TRBV5-4 and TRBJ1-1, with no clear D. CDR1 and CDR2 (germline): SGHNT, YYREEE (reference sequence). This CDR3 has 15 residues. Trimming pared 3 bases from V and 1 base from J, leaving 13 bases between. The CDR3 protein is CASSWRAMGNTEAFF. In nucleotides, the CDR3 is TGTGCCAGCAGCTGGCGAGCCATGGGGAACACTGAAGCTTTCTTT.

This clonotype was observed at least ten times. The genes are TRBV7-9 and TRBJ1-6; D is possibly TRBD1 (5 bases). The germline V gene has CDR1 SEHNR and CDR2 FQNEAQ (reference sequence). V lost 8 bases and J lost 4, with 12 bases in between. This CDR3 comprises 14 residues. CDR3 nucleotides: TGTGCCAGCGGCGGGGCCTCATATAATTCACCCCTCCACTTT. Its protein product is CASGGASYNSPLHF.

This clonotype showed up just a few times. The CDR3, as DNA: TGTGCCAGCAGTGAAGCGGTGCGCTATGGCTACACCTTC. Residues: CASSEAVRYGYTF. V gene TRBV2 combines with J gene TRBJ1-2; D remains ambiguous. V shed 0 bases and J shed 4 bases, with 6 bases lying between them. The CDR3 loop spans 13 amino acids. From germline, CDR1 is SNHLY and CDR2 FYNNEI.

This clonotype came up a few times. The rearrangement uses TRBV7-9 and TRBJ1-1; D may be TRBD1 (5 bases). The CDR3 consists of 14 residues. Germline CDR1 reads SEHNR; CDR2 reads FQNEAQ (reference sequence). Trimming removed 5 bases from V and 3 bases from J, with 13 bases in between. The chain's CDR3 is CASSPQLGDTEAFF. The CDR3 DNA is TGTGCCAGCAGCCCACAATTAGGGGACACTGAAGCTTTCTTT.

Ten or more counts support this clonotype. CDR3 DNA sequence: TGCAGCGTTGAATCACAGGGGGGGAATGAGCAGTTCTTC. Residues: CSVESQGGNEQFF. The chain is built from TRBV29-1 and TRBJ2-1, with D possibly TRBD1 on 8 matching bases. Trimming pared 2 bases from V and 7 bases from J, leaving 12 bases between. This CDR3 has 13 residues. Germline values: CDR1 SQVTM, CDR2 ANQGSEA.

In its sample, this clonotype was seen many times. Here the CDR3 DNA reads TGTGCCAGCAGTCAGAACCCAGACATTCTCGGACTGTTTTTT. Translation gives CASSQNPDILGLFF. V and J are TRBV6-5 and TRBJ1-4; no clear D. The CDR3 totals 14 residues. V was cut by 5 bases and J by 13 bases, with 20 bases left in between. CDR1 and CDR2 from the germline V gene are MNHEY and SVGAGI.

A few counts support this clonotype. The genes are TRBV5-6 and TRBJ2-3; weak D call: TRBD2 (5 bases). CDR3 size: 15 residues. Germline lookup yields CDR1 SGHDT and CDR2 YYEEEE. V lost 0 bases to trimming and J lost 3 bases, with 11 bases between them. CDR3 DNA sequence: TGTGCCAGCAGCTTGGTTGCGAGGGAAACAGATACGCAGTATTTT. The encoded protein is CASSLVARETDTQYF.

The V gene is TRBV10-3, the J gene TRBJ2-1; D remains ambiguous. The V gene's germline CDR1 is ENHRY and CDR2 SYGVKD. CDR3 size: 11 residues. The V end lost 6 bases, the J end lost 7 bases, and 7 bases lay between the germline ends. Here the CDR3 reads CAIRNMNEQFF. In DNA form, the CDR3 reads TGTGCCATCAGGAACATGAATGAGCAGTTCTTC.